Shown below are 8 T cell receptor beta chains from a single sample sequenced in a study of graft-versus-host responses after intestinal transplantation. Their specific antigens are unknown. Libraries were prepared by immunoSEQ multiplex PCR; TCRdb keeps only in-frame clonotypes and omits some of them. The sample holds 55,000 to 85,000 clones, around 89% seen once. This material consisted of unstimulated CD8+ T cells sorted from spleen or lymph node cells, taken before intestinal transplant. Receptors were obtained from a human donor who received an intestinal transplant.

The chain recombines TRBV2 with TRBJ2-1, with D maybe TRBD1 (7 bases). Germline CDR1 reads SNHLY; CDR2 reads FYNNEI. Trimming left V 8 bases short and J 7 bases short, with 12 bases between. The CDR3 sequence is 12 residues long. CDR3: CASWTGGNEQFF. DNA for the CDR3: TGTGCCAGCTGGACAGGAGGGAATGAGCAGTTCTTC.

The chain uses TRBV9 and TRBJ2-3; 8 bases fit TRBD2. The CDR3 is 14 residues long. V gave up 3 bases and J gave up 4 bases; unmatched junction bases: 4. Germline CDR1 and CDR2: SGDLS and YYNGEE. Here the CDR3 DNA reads TGTGCCAGCAGCGGCGGGGGGTTCTCAGATACGCAGTATTTT. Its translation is CASSGGGFSDTQYF.

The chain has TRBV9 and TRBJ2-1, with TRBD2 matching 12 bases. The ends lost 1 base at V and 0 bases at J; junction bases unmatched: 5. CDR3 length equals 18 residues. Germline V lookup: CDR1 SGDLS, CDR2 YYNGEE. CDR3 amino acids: CASSVRLAGGPSYNEQFF. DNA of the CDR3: TGTGCCAGCAGCGTACGGCTAGCGGGAGGGCCCTCCTACAATGAGCAGTTCTTC.

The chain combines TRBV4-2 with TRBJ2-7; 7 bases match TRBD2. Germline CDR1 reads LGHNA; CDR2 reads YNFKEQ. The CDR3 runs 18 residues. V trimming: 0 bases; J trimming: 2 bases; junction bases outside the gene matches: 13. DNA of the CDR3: TGTGCCAGCAGCCAAGATCTAAGGTTGGCGGGGGAGACCTACGAGCAGTACTTC. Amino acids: CASSQDLRLAGETYEQYF.

In nucleotides, the CDR3 is TGTGCCAGCAGCTCGGGACTAGCGGGAGTAGGGGAGACCCAGTACTTC. This encodes CASSSGLAGVGETQYF. This rearrangement joins TRBV9 to TRBJ2-5, with 14 bases matching TRBD2. The V gene's germline CDR1 is SGDLS and CDR2 YYNGEE. V lost 4 bases and J lost 5; bases outside the gene matches: 7. There are 16 residues in the CDR3.

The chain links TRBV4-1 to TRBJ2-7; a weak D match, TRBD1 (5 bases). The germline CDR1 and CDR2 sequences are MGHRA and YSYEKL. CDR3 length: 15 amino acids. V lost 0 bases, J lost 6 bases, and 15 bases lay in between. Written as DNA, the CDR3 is TGCGCCAGCAGCCAAGAATCAAGGGGCATAGGCGAGCAGTACTTC. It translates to CASSQESRGIGEQYF.

CDR3 in amino acids: CASSRNILEGNEQFF. The CDR3 DNA reads TGTGCCAGCAGCCGTAATATTCTAGAGGGCAATGAGCAGTTCTTC. The genes are TRBV16 and TRBJ2-1; D is perhaps TRBD2 (5 bases). V was cut by 4 bases and J by 6 bases, with 16 bases left in between. The CDR3 has 15 amino acids. Looked up from germline, CDR1 is KGHSY and CDR2 is FQNENV.

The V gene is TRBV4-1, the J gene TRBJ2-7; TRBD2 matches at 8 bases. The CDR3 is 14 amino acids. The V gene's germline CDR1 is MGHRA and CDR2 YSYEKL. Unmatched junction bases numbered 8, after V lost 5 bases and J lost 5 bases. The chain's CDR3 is CASSTKTSAHEQYF. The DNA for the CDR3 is TGCGCCAGCAGCACCAAGACTAGCGCCCACGAGCAGTACTTC.